This TCR beta chain derives from a study of neoadjuvant anti-PD-1 for oral cavity cancer. Looking at the study overall: Patients without progression received a fourth nivolumab dose around day 43, then surgical resection on days 50-56.

The CDR3 totals 17 residues. The germline gives CDR1 SGHDT, CDR2 YYEEEE. V was trimmed by 4 bases and J by 1 base, leaving 18 bases between them. Described time point: after neoadjuvant nivolumab, at surgical resection. No culture or expansion preceded analysis of these blood cells. The study's findings and limits: Higher pretreatment Treg/Th17 ratios tracked higher pretreatment blood clonality.

Comments on this clone: The antigen remains unidentified.

Six replicates per PBMC sample, mostly from approximately 0.45 ug of genomic DNA. Clones were read by immunoSEQ multiplex PCR, and TCRdb kept only the in-frame ones, dropping some. The sample holds fewer than 15,000 clones, 60% to 80% seen once. The specimen comprised PBMCs, sampled after nivolumab (anti-PD-1) treatment. The receptor was derived from a person between 40 and 80 years old with oral cavity squamous cell carcinoma. The V gene is TRBV5-6, the J gene TRBJ1-3, with D perhaps TRBD1 (6 bases). CDR3 protein: CASSTPGTGWSGNTIYF. In nucleotides, the CDR3 is TGTGCCAGCAGCACCCCGGGTACAGGGTGGTCTGGAAACACCATATATTTT.